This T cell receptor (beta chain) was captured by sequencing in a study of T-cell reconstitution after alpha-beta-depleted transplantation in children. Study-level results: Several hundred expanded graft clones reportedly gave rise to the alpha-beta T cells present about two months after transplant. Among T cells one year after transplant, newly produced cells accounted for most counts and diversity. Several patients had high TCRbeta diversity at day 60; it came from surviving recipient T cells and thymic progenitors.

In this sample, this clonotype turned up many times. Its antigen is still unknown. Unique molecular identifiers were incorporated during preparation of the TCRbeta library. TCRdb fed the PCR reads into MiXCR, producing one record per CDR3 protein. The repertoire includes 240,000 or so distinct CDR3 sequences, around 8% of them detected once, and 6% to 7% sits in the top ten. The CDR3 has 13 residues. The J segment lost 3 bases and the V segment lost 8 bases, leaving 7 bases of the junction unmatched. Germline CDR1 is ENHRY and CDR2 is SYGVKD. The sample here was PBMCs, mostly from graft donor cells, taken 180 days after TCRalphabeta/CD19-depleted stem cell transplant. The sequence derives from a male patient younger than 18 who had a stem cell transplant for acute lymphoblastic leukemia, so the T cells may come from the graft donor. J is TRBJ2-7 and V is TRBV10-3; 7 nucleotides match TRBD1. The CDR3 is CAIGTAAIYEQYF. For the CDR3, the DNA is TGTGCCATCGGGACAGCAGCGATCTACGAGCAGTACTTC.